This TCR beta chain was sequenced for a study of early T cells in non-severe SARS-CoV-2 infection (dated by TCRdb to about 2021). Describing the broader study: Because TCR sequencing relied on bulk RNA taken from unsorted whole blood, pairing of alpha and beta chains was not possible.

This clonotype has a handful of counts. It lacks a known antigen. No quality values exist for individual bases; no much larger clone is one base distant. The library came from 5' RACE. The reads were generated on a NextSeq 500. To correct for sequencing error and PCR bias, the TCR library protocol tagged individual cDNA molecules with unique molecular identifiers. Sequencing covered both TCR alpha and beta chains, and within each sample the abundances of alpha and beta sequences were tightly co-correlated. As for the authors' bioinformatics: Decombinator V4 was used to annotate TCR sequences for V gene, J gene and CDR3. Expanded TCRs were defined as changing significantly between any two time points under a Poisson model with p below 0.0001. Abundances of TCRs were expressed as counts per million after normalisation to the total number of TCRs sequenced in each sample. MAIT TCRs were defined by TRAV1-2 paired with TRAJ12, TRAJ20 or TRAJ33, and iNKT TCRs by TRAV10 paired with TRAJ18. VDJdb, accessed on 1 November 2021, was searched for TCRs annotated for CMV, EBV and SARS-CoV-2, and TCRs annotated for more than one antigen were excluded. TCRdb itself trimmed the public reads at Q25 with fastp, ran MiXCR and retained productive beta chains. Rows with one shared CDR3 protein collapse into an entry with the most common genes and DNA. These V and J calls rely on TCRdb rather than the paper's analysis. Here the sample has 65,000 to 70,000 distinct CDR3 sequences; around 9.9% occur a single time. Around 6.6% of the sample is taken by the ten largest.

Counted from cysteine to phenylalanine, this CDR3 has 14 amino acids. The CDR3 DNA has 42 bases and is translated from base 1. Deletion took 6 bases off V and 0 bases off J, with a span of 12 bases between the germline ends. In the germline V gene, CDR1 corresponds to MDHEN and CDR2 to SYDVKM. The research as a whole found: VDJdb matching was skewed toward anti-spike CD8 responses, so virus-specific expansions were likely underestimated and private and CD4 specificities were missed.

Set within a cohort of healthcare workers in London, UK, this nested case-control study involved weekly PCR testing of nasopharyngeal swabs along with blood sampling. Healthcare workers were recruited during the week of the UK lockdown, between 23 and 31 March 2020, and followed weekly for up to about 15 weeks. Sequences were obtained from whole blood. The TCR originated in an adult who was a healthcare worker with PCR-confirmed SARS-CoV-2 infection or an uninfected control (not recorded which). The receptor chain draws on TRBV28 and TRBJ2-7, with the D segment identity uncertain. The CDR3: CASRSGDISYEQYF. The nucleotide sequence is given as TGTGCCAGCAGAAGTGGGGATATCTCCTACGAGCAGTACTTC. The CDR3 plus the reference TRBV28 and TRBJ2-7 genes for the other parts give the full variable domain: DVKVTQSSRYLVKRTGEKVFLECVQDMDHENMFWYRQDPGLGLRLIYFSYDVKMKEKGDIPEGYSVSREKKERFSLILESASTNQTSMYLCASRSGDISYEQYFGPGTRLTVT.